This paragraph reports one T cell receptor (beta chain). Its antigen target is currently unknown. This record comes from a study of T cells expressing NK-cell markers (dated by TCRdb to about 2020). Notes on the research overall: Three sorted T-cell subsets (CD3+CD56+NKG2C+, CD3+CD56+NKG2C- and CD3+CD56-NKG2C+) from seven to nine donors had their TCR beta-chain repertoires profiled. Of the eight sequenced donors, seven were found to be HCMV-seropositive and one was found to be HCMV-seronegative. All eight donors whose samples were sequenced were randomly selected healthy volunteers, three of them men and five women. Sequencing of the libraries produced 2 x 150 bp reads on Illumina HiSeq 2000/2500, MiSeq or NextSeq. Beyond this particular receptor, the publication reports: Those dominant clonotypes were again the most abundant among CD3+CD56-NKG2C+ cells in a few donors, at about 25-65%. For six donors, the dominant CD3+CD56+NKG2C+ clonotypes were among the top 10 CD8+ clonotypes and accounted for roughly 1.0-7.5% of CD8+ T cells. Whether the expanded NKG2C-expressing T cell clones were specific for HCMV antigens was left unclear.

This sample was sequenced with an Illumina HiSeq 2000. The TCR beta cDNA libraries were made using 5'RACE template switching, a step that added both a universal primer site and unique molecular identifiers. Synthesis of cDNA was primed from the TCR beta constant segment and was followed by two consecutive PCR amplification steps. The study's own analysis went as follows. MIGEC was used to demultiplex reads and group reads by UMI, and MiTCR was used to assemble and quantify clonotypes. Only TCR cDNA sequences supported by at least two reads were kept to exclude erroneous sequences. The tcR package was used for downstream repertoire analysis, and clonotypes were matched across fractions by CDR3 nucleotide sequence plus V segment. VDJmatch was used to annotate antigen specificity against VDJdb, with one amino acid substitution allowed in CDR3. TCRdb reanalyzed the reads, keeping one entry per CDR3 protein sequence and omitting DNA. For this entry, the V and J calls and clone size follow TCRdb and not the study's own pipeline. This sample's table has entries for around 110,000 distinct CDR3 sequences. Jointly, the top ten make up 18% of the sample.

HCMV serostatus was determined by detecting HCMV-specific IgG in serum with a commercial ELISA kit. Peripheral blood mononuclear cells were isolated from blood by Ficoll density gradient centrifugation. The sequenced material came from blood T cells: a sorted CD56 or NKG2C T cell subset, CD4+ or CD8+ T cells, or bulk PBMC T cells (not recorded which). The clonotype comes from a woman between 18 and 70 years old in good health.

The CDR3 in this case is CSVEMEGTYEQYF. The chain is made from TRBV29-1 and TRBJ2-7; TCRdb gives TRBD2 as the D gene, but with no DNA this cannot be confirmed. The CDR3, from cysteine to phenylalanine, totals 13 residues. No DNA is given. Via the germline V gene, CDR1 is SQVTM and CDR2 ANQGSEA.